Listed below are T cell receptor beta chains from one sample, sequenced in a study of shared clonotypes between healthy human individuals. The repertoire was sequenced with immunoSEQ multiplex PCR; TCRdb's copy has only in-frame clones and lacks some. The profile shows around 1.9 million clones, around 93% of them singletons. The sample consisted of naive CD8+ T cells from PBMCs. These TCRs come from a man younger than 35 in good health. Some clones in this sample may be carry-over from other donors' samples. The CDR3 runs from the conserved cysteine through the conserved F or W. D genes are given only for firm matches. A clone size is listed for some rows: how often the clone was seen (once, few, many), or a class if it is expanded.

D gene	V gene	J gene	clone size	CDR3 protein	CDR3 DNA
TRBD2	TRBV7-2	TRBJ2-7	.	CASSGRTSGTGEQYF	TGTGCCAGCAGCGGACGGACTAGCGGGACCGGCGAGCAGTACTTC
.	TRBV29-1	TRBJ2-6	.	CSVVSVVTDRPNVLTF	TGCAGCGTTGTTTCAGTAGTAACGGACAGACCGAACGTCCTGACTTTC
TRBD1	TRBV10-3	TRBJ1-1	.	CAIKGQDEAFF	TGTGCCATCAAAGGACAGGATGAAGCTTTCTTT
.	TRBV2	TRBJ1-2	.	CASSADRSRNGYTF	TGTGCCAGCAGTGCCGACAGGTCAAGGAATGGCTACACCTTC
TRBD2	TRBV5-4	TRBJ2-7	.	CASSYGRALDEQYF	TGTGCCAGCAGCTACGGGAGGGCGCTGGACGAGCAGTACTTC
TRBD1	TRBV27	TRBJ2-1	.	CASTTLGQGQFF	TGTGCCAGCACAACTCTGGGACAGGGGCAGTTCTTC
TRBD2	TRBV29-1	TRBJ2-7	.	CSVEGDSGSLIRSGQYF	TGCAGCGTTGAAGGTGATAGCGGGAGTTTAATTAGATCCGGGCAGTACTTC
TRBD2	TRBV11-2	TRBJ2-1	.	CASRGTSGLGPYNEQFF	TGTGCCAGCAGGGGGACTAGCGGGCTGGGGCCCTACAATGAGCAGTTCTTC
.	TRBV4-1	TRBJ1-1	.	CASSQETGGLGAEAFF	TGCGCCAGCAGCCAAGAAACGGGGGGACTGGGCGCTGAAGCTTTCTTT
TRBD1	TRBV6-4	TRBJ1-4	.	CASSGQGDDEKLFF	TGTGCCAGCAGTGGACAGGGGGATGATGAAAAACTGTTTTTT
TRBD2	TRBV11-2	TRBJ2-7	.	CASSLALAGGLGEQYF	TGTGCCAGCAGCTTAGCTCTAGCGGGAGGGCTTGGGGAGCAGTACTTC
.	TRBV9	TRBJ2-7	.	CASSVASYDEQYF	TGTGCCAGCAGCGTAGCCAGTTACGACGAGCAGTACTTC
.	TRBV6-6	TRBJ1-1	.	CASSSRVDGVEAFF	TGTGCCAGCAGTTCCCGGGTTGACGGTGTTGAAGCTTTCTTT
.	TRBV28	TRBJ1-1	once	CASRRNSEAFF	TGTGCCAGCAGGAGAAACAGTGAAGCTTTCTTT
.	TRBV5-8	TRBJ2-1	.	CASSLGGRGNEQFF	TGTGCCAGCAGCCTCGGGGGAAGGGGGAATGAGCAGTTCTTC
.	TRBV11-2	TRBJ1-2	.	CASSTGQFLYGYTF	TGTGCCAGCAGCACCGGACAGTTTCTCTATGGCTACACCTTC
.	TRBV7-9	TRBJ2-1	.	CASSPGSNEQFF	TGTGCCAGCAGCCCAGGGTCCAATGAGCAGTTCTTC
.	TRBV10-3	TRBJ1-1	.	CATQDSTNTEAFF	TGTGCCACCCAAGACTCTACGAACACTGAAGCTTTCTTT
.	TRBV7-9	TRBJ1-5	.	CASSLGERSQPQHF	TGTGCCAGCAGCTTAGGTGAGCGCTCCCAGCCCCAGCATTTT
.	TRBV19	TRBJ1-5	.	CASSIGGQPQHF	TGTGCCAGTAGTATAGGAGGTCAGCCCCAGCATTTT
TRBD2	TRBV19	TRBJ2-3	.	CASSIDREGPSTDTQYF	TGTGCCAGTAGTATAGACCGGGAGGGCCCTAGCACAGATACGCAGTATTTT
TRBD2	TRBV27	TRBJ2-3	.	CASSLRRLRGAGTSGLWGTDTQYF	TGTGCCAGCAGTTTAAGGCGTCTTAGAGGGGCCGGGACTAGCGGCCTCTGGGGCACAGATACGCAGTATTTT
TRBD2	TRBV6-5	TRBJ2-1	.	CASSYSIDGGREQFF	TGTGCCAGCAGTTACTCGATTGACGGCGGGAGGGAGCAGTTCTTC
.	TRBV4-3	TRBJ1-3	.	CASSQIGTDGNTIYF	TGCGCCAGCAGCCAAATTGGGACCGACGGAAACACCATATATTTT
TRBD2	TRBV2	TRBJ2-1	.	CASSVPSLAGHNEQFF	TGTGCCAGCAGTGTACCTAGCCTAGCGGGACACAATGAGCAGTTCTTC
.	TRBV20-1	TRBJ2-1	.	CSARLVNEQFF	TGCAGTGCTAGATTGGTCAATGAGCAGTTCTTC
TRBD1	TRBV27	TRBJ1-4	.	CASSFTGVLTNEKLFF	TGTGCCAGCAGTTTTACAGGGGTGCTCACTAATGAAAAACTGTTTTTT
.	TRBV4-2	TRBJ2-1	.	CASSQESLWGENYEQFF	TGTGCCAGCAGCCAAGAGTCGCTGTGGGGGGAAAACTATGAGCAGTTCTTC
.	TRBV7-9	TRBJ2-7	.	CASSLSGYEQYF	TGTGCCAGCAGCTTATCAGGCTACGAGCAGTACTTC
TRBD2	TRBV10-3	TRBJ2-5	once	CAISESRLAGELSETQYF	TGTGCCATCAGTGAGTCGAGACTAGCGGGAGAGTTATCAGAGACCCAGTACTTC
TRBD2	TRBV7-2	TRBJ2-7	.	CASSTRGLAGAYEQYF	TGTGCCAGCAGCACCCGGGGACTAGCGGGAGCCTACGAGCAGTACTTC
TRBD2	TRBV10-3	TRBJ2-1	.	CAISETSGSYNEQFF	TGTGCCATCAGTGAGACTAGCGGTTCCTACAATGAGCAGTTCTTC
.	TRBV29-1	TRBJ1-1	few	CSVEDREGNTEAFF	TGCAGCGTTGAAGATCGTGAGGGGAACACTGAAGCTTTCTTT
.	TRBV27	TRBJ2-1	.	CASSSGFVGMLHNEQFF	TGTGCCAGCAGTAGTGGGTTCGTGGGAATGCTGCACAATGAGCAGTTCTTC
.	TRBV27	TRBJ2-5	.	CASSLWASGETQYF	TGTGCCAGCAGTTTATGGGCCTCGGGGGAGACCCAGTACTTC
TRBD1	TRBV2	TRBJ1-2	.	CASSLTGTETTYGYTF	TGTGCCAGCAGTCTTACCGGGACAGAGACTACCTATGGCTACACCTTC
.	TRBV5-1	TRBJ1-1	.	CASRLSVLGAGNTEAFF	TGCGCCAGCAGGTTATCTGTTTTGGGGGCTGGGAACACTGAAGCTTTCTTT